These 13 T cell receptor beta chains share one sample of origin, sequenced in a study of T cell responses to AZD1222 COVID-19 vaccine. Method: immunoSEQ multiplex PCR; TCRdb's copy keeps in-frame clones and lacks some. The table lists approximately 120,000 clones, over 85% of them singletons. The starting material was peripheral blood, obtained on day 0 of AZD1222 vaccination. The receptors originated from an adult in good health.

CDR3 region: CASTRDRGSGNEQFF. In nucleotides, the CDR3 is TGCGCCAGCACTCGGGACAGGGGATCAGGAAATGAGCAGTTCTTC. This chain uses TRBV4-3 with TRBJ2-1, with 10 bases matching TRBD1. Trimming at V came to 7 bases and at J to 7 bases, leaving 10 bases not matched to a gene. The CDR3 totals 15 residues. Looked up from germline, CDR1 is LGHNA and CDR2 is YSLEER.

In its sample, this clone was seen a few times. DNA of the CDR3: TGTGCCAGCAGCTTACGGGTCACGGTCCCCTCTGGAAACACCATATATTTT. This sequence encodes CASSLRVTVPSGNTIYF. The chain links TRBV5-6 to TRBJ1-3; no clear D. CDR3 length: 17 residues. Germline values: CDR1 SGHDT, CDR2 YYEEEE. V shed 2 bases and J shed 0 bases, with 15 bases lying between them.

This chain uses TRBV24-1 with TRBJ1-5; D remains unclear. The CDR3 sequence is 14 residues long. Germline values: CDR1 KGHDR, CDR2 SFDVKD. Between the trimmed V and J ends, which lost 3 bases and 4 bases, there was a span of 9 bases. The CDR3 loop is CATSDDDWNQPQHF. CDR3 bases: TGTGCCACCAGTGATGACGACTGGAATCAGCCCCAGCATTTT.

This sequence joins TRBV2 and TRBJ2-5; D uncertain. The CDR3 loop spans 14 amino acids. The V gene's germline CDR1 is SNHLY and CDR2 FYNNEI. Trimming stripped 3 bases from V and 1 base from J, with 9 bases between. Written as DNA, the CDR3 is TGTGCCAGCAGTGACTCCCGGGTCCAAGAGACCCAGTACTTC. This codes for CASSDSRVQETQYF.

The chain uses TRBV19 and TRBJ1-1; a possible D gene is TRBD1 (6 bases). Trimming took off 5 bases at V and 3 bases at J, with 19 bases between the two ends. The CDR3 consists of 16 residues. Germline loops: CDR1 LNHDA, CDR2 SQIVND (reference sequence). CDR3 bases: TGTGCCAGTAGTCGACCTCAGACAGGTGCGGACACTGAAGCTTTCTTT. The encoded protein is CASSRPQTGADTEAFF.

The rearrangement links TRBV5-6 to TRBJ1-5; 9 positions match TRBD1. The V segment lost 6 bases and the J segment 2 bases; nucleotides outside the gene matches: 6. Germline V gene sequence: CDR1 SGHDT, CDR2 YYEEEE. The CDR3 runs to 15 residues. DNA for the CDR3: TGTGCCAGCACCCGGACAGGGGAGGGCAATCAGCCCCAGCATTTT. Its translation is CASTRTGEGNQPQHF.

The chain employs TRBV28 and TRBJ1-5; D is possibly TRBD1 (5 bases). V lost 2 bases and J lost 2, with 19 bases in between. CDR1 MDHEN and CDR2 SYDVKM come from the germline V gene. This CDR3 spans 18 amino acids. Here the CDR3 reads CASSLPQGQAFGNQPQHF. CDR3 nucleotide sequence: TGTGCCAGCAGTTTACCTCAGGGTCAGGCGTTTGGCAATCAGCCCCAGCATTTT.

The chain carries TRBV28 and TRBJ2-7; D remains unclear. The CDR3 runs to 14 residues. Between the trimmed V and J ends, which lost 1 base and 3 bases, there was a span of 10 bases. Germline CDR1 and CDR2: MDHEN and SYDVKM. CDR3 region: CASSLYGEFYEQYF. DNA of the CDR3: TGTGCCAGCAGTTTATATGGCGAGTTCTACGAGCAGTACTTC.

The V gene is TRBV4-2, the J gene TRBJ1-1, with no clear D. The V end lost 0 bases, the J end lost 11 bases, and 13 bases lay between the germline ends. From germline, CDR1 is LGHNA and CDR2 YNFKEQ. The CDR3 loop spans 13 amino acids. The CDR3 loop is CASSQDAEGEAFF. CDR3 DNA: TGTGCCAGCAGCCAAGATGCCGAGGGCGAGGCTTTCTTT.

The chain has TRBV11-2 and TRBJ2-1; D is ambiguous. V was cut by 8 bases and J by 0 bases, with 14 bases left in between. The CDR3 is made up of 15 amino acids. Germline loops: CDR1 SGHAT, CDR2 FQNNGV. The CDR3 nucleotides read TGTGCCAGCGGATCCTCTGGCGGCTCCTACAATGAGCAGTTCTTC. Translating gives CASGSSGGSYNEQFF.

This chain connects TRBV9 to TRBJ1-2; possibly TRBD1 for D (5 bases). V was cut by 0 bases and J by 1 base, with 10 bases left in between. Germline CDR1 SGDLS, CDR2 YYNGEE. The CDR3 runs 15 residues. CDR3 region: CASSVERGLNYGYTF. The DNA of the CDR3 is TGTGCCAGCAGCGTAGAAAGGGGTCTTAACTATGGCTACACCTTC.

This clone was detected a few times. The J gene is TRBJ2-5, the V gene TRBV28, with D possibly matching TRBD1 (5 bases). The V gene lost 2 bases and the J gene lost 1 base, with 5 bases spanning the gap. Germline CDR1 and CDR2: MDHEN and SYDVKM. The CDR3 consists of 13 residues. Written as DNA, the CDR3 is TGTGCCAGCAGTTTAGGGGCCCAAGAGACCCAGTACTTC. Protein product: CASSLGAQETQYF.

J is TRBJ2-1 and V is TRBV30; the D is unclear. The CDR3 is 13 residues long. Deletions cut 3 bases from V and 6 bases from J, with 12 bases between. Germline CDR1 GTSNPN, CDR2 SVGIG (reference sequence). The CDR3 is CAWREPRGNEQFF. The DNA for the CDR3 is TGTGCCTGGAGGGAGCCTCGTGGCAATGAGCAGTTCTTC.